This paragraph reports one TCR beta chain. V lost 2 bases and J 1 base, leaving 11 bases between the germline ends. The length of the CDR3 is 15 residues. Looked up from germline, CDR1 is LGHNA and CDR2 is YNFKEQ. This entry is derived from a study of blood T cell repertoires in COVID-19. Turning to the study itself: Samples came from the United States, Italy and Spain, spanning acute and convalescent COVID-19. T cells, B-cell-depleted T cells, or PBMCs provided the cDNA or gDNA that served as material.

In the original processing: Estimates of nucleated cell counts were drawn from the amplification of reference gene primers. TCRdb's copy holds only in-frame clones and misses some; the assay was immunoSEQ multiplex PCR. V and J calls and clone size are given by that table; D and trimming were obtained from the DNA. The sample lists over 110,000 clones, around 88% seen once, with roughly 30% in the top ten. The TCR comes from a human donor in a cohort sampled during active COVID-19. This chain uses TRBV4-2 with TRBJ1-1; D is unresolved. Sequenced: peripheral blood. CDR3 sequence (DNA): TGTGCCAGCAGCCAAAAATTCAGGCCGAACACTGAAGCTTTCTTT. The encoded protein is CASSQKFRPNTEAFF.